This T cell receptor beta chain is drawn from a study of blood T cell repertoires in COVID-19. The overall study: Spain, Italy and the United States supplied samples that represented acute and convalescent COVID-19. T cells, B-cell-depleted T cells, or PBMCs supplied cDNA or gDNA.

Per the study methods: From reference gene primer amplification, estimates of nucleated cell counts were derived. The data were produced by immunoSEQ multiplex PCR, yet TCRdb's version contains in-frame clones alone and is incomplete. V, J and clone size are those of that table, while D and trimming were read from the DNA. Here the sample spans about 170,000 clones, 82% being singletons. This clone was seen once. V lost 5 bases and J lost 3, with 8 bases in between. The CDR3 sequence is 13 residues long. The J gene is TRBJ1-5, the V gene TRBV12-3 or TRBV12-4; D gene ambiguous. Source material: peripheral blood. The origin of this receptor is a woman in her 70s with acute or convalescent COVID-19. The CDR3 loop reads CASSGGVNQPQHF. The CDR3 DNA reads TGTGCCAGCAGTGGCGGGGTCAATCAGCCCCAGCATTTT.